This TCR beta chain was sequenced in a study of blood T cell repertoires in COVID-19. As for the study in general: Acute-phase and convalescent COVID-19 samples originated in the United States, Italy and Spain.

Trimming left V 2 bases short and J 5 bases short, with 18 bases between. The V gene's germline CDR1 is LGHDT and CDR2 YNNKEL (reference sequence). CDR3 length: 16 residues. Source study methods: Estimation of nucleated cell counts was performed using reference gene primer amplification. Produced via immunoSEQ multiplex PCR; TCRdb's table is partial and in-frame only. The V and J calls and clone size were taken over from that table, and D and trimming were inferred from the DNA. The sample records about 29,000 clones, 70% to 90% being singletons. The TCR originated in a human donor with active COVID-19. The donor label of this sample is uncertain. Material: peripheral blood. V is TRBV3-1 (or the pseudogene TRBV3-2) and J is TRBJ1-2; D is perhaps TRBD1 (5 bases). The CDR3 here is CASSQKGGHIWYGYTF. DNA of the CDR3: TGTGCCAGCAGCCAAAAAGGCGGACACATTTGGTATGGCTACACCTTC.